This T cell receptor (beta chain) was identified in a study of tumor-infiltrating lymphocytes in primary liver carcinoma. In the study overall: Yields of productive TCRbeta reads ranged from roughly 3.5 to 7.13 million per sample and were similar across tissue types. Study-level results: Only around 7-25% of top clones occurred in all five tumor regions.

Co-extracted RNA and DNA came from roughly 21-30 mg of unsorted bulk tissue. As concerns this clonotype: Antigen: not known.

Losses at the gene ends were 6 bases for V and 4 bases for J; bases not matched to a gene: 5. Germline V gene lookup returns CDR1 KGHSH and CDR2 LQKENI. The CDR3 length is 13 residues. Total RNA amounting to 500 ng was the source from which TCR beta cDNA was made with a constant-region primer. Three nested multiplex PCR rounds, a slightly modified ARM-PCR, produced the libraries for TCR beta. The first two PCR rounds used TRBV1-TRBV30 primers with a Cbeta primer, 9 to 11 cycles each. TCRdb analysed the multiplex PCR reads with MiXCR anew, one entry per CDR3 protein. The table shows tens of thousands of distinct CDR3 sequences, with over 65% occurring only once.

The clonotype originates from a man in his forties with primary liver carcinoma and hepatitis B virus infection. The sequenced sample was liver tumor tissue from sampling region 2. The subset was: tumor region T2, inferior pole. The V and J genes are TRBV18 and TRBJ1-1; 7 bases agree with TRBD1. CDR3 amino acids: CASSSGGTTEAFF. CDR3 DNA: TGTGCCAGCTCTTCAGGGGGGACCACTGAAGCTTTCTTT. The full variable domain, with the rest looked up from reference TRBV18 and TRBJ1-1, is NAGVMQNPRHLVRRRGQEARLRCSPMKGHSHVYWYRQLPEEGLKFMVYLQKENIIDESGMPKERFSAEFPKEGPSILRIQQVVRGDSAAYFCASSSGGTTEAFFGQGTRLTVV.